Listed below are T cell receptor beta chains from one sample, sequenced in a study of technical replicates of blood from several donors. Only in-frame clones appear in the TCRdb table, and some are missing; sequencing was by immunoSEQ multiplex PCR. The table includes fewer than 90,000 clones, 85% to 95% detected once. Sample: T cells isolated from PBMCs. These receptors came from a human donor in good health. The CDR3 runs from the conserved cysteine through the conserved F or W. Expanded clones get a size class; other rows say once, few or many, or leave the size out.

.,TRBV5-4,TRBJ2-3,CASSLRLLSTDTQYF
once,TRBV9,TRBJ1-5,CASSVGQNSNQPQHF
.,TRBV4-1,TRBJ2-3,CASSKTGLTQYF
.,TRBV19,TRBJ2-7,CASRTVAGGGEQYF
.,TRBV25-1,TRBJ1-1,CASREDRGGTEAFF
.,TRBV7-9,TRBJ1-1,CASIYGGNTEAFF
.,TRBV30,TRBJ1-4,CAWTEVNLGGKLFF
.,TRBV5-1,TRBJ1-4,CASSLGQGYEKLFF
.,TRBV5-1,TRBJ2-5,CASSEFGVRQETQYF
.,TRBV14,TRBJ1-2,CASSQDKPLAF
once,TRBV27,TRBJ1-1,CASSSGQLNPEAFF
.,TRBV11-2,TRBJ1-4,CASSLDRGQEKLFF
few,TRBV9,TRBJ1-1,CASSVIPGTVKNTEAFF
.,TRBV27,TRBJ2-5,CASRQAGGQETQYF
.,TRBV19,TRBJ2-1,CASSIQARLGSYNEQFF